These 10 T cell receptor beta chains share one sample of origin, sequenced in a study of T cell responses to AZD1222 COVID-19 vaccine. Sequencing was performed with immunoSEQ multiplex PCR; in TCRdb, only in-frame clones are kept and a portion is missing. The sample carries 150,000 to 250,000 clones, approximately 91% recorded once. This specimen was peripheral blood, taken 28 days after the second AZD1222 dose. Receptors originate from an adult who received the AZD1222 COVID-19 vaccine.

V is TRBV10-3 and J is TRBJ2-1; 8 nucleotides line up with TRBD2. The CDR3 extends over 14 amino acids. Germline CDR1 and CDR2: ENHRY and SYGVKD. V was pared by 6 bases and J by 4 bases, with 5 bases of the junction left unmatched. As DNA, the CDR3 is TGTGCCATCAGCCCTAGCGGGCCTTACAATGAGCAGTTCTTC. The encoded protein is CAISPSGPYNEQFF.

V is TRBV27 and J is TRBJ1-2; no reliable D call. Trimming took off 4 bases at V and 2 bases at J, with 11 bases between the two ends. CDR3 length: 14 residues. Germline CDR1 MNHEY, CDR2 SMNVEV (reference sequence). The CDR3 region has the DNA TGTGCCAGCAGTTCAGCCCCAGGAAACTATGGCTACACCTTC. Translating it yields CASSSAPGNYGYTF.

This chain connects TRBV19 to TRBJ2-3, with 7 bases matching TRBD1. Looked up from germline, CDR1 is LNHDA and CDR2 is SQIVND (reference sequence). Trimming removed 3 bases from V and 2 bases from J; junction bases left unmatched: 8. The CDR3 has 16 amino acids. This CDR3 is CASSISGTANTDTQYF. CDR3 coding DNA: TGTGCCAGTAGTATCTCCGGGACAGCAAACACAGATACGCAGTATTTT.

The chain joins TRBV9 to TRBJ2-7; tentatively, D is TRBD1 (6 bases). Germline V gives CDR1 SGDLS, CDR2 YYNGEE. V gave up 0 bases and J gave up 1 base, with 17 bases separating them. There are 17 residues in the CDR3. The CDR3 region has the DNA TGTGCCAGCAGCGTAGGAGCAAGACAGGTTAATTCCTACGAGCAGTACTTC. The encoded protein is CASSVGARQVNSYEQYF.

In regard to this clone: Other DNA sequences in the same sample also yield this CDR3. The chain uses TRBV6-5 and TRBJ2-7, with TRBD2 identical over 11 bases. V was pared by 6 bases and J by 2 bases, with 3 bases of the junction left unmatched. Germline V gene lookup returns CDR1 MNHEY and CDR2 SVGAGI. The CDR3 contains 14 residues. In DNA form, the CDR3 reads TGTGCCAGCAGGAGACTAGCGGGAACCTACGAGCAGTACTTC. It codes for CASRRLAGTYEQYF.

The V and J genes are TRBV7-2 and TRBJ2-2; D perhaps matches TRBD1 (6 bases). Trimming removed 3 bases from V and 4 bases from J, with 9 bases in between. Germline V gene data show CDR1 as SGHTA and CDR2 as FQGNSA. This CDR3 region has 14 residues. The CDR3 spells CASSFRGSTGELFF. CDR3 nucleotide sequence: TGTGCCAGCAGCTTCAGGGGAAGCACCGGGGAGCTGTTTTTT.

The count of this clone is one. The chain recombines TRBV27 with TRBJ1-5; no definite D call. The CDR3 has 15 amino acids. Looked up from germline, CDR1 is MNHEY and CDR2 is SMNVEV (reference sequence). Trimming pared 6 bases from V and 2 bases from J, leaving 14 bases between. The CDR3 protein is CASSGLLGGNQPQHF. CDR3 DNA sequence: TGTGCCAGCAGCGGACTTCTGGGTGGCAATCAGCCCCAGCATTTT.

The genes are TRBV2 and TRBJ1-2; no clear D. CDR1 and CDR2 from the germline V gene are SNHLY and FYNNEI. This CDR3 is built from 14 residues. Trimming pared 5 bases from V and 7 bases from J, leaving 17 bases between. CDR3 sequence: CASSPEQTPAGYTF. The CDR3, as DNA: TGTGCCAGCAGTCCCGAACAGACCCCTGCTGGCTACACCTTC. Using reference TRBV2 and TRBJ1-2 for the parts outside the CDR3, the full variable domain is EPEVTQTPSHQVTQMGQEVILRCVPISNHLYFYWYRQILGQKVEFLVSFYNNEISEKSEIFDDQFSVERPDGSNFTLKIRSTKLEDSAMYFCASSPEQTPAGYTFGSGTRLTVV.

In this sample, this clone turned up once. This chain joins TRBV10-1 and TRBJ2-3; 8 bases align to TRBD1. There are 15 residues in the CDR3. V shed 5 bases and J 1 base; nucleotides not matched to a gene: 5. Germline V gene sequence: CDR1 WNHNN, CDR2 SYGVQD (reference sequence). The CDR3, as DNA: TGCGCCAGCAGTCTCCAACAGGGGGGCACAGATACGCAGTATTTT. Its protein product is CASSLQQGGTDTQYF.

The CDR3: CASKEGRTQFF. As DNA, the CDR3 is TGTGCCAGCAAAGAGGGCCGGACGCAGTTCTTC. This chain connects TRBV6-5 to TRBJ2-1, with D perhaps matching TRBD2 (5 bases). V lost 7 bases and J lost 12, with 13 bases in between. The CDR3 loop spans 11 amino acids. CDR1 MNHEY and CDR2 SVGAGI come from the germline V gene.